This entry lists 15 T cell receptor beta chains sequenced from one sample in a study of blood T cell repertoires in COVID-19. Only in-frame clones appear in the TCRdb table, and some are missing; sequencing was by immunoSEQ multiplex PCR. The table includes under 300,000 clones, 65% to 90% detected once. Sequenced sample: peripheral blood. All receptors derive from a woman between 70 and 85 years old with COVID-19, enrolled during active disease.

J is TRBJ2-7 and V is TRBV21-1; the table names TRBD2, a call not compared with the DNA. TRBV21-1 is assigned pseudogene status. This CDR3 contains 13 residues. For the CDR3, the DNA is TGTGCCAGCAGCAAGCGGATCGGAGACGAGCAGTACTTC. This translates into CASSKRIGDEQYF.

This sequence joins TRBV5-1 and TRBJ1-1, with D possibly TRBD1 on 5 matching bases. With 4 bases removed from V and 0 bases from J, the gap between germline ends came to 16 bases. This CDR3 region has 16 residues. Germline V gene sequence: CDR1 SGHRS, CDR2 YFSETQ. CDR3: CASSPGLSGMNTEAFF. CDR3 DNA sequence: TGCGCCAGCAGCCCGGGACTCTCCGGCATGAACACTGAAGCTTTCTTT.

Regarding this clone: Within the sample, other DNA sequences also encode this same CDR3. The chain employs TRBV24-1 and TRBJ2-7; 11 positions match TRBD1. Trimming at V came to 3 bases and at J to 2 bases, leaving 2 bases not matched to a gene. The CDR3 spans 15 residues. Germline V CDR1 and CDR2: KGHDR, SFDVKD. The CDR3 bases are TGTGCCACCAGTGATCCGGGACAGGGGGCCTACGAGCAGTACTTC. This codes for CATSDPGQGAYEQYF.

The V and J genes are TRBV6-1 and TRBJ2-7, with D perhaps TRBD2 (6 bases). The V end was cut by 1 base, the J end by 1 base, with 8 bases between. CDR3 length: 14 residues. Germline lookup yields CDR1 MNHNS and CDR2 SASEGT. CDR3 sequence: CASSEGDSSYEQYF. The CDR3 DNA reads TGTGCCAGCAGTGAAGGGGACTCTTCCTACGAGCAGTACTTC.

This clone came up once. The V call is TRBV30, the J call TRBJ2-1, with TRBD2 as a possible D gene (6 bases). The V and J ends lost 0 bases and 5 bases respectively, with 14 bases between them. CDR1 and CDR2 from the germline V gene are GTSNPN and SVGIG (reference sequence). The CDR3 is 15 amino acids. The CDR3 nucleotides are TGTGCCTGGAGTGTTCTTAGCGGTTTTAACAATGAGCAGTTCTTC. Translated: CAWSVLSGFNNEQFF.

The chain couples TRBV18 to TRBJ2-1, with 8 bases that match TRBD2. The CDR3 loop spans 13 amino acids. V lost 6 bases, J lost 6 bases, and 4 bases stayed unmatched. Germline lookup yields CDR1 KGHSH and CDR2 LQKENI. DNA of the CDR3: TGTGCCAGCTCCGGGACTAGATCCAATGAGCAGTTCTTC. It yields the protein CASSGTRSNEQFF.

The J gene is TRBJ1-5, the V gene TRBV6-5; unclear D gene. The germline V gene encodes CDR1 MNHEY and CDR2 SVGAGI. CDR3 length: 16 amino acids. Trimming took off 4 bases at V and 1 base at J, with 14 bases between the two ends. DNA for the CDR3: TGTGCCAGCAGTTTGAGAGAGGGTCCCAGCAATCAGCCCCAGCATTTT. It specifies CASSLREGPSNQPQHF.

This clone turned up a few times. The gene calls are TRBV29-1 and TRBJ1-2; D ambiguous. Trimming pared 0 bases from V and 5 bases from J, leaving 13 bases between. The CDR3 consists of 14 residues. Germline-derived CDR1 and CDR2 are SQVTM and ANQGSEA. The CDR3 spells CSVEDKLVAYGYTF. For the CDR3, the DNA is TGCAGCGTTGAAGATAAGTTAGTTGCGTATGGCTACACCTTC.

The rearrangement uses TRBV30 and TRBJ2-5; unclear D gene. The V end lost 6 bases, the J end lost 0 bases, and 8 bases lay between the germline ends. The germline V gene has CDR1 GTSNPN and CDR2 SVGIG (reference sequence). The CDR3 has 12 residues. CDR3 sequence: CACSHNQETQYF. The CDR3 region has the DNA TGTGCCTGCTCACACAACCAAGAGACCCAGTACTTC.

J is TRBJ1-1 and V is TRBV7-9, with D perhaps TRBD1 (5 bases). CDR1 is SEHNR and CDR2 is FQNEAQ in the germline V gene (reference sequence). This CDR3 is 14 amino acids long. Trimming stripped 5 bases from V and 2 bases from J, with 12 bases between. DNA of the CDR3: TGTGCCAGCAGCCTAGGTACAGGCAACACTGAAGCTTTCTTT. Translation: CASSLGTGNTEAFF.

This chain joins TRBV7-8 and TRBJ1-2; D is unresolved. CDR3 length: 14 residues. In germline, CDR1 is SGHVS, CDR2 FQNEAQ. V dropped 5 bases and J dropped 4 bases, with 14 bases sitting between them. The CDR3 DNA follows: TGTGCCAGCAGCACAACACGTTTCGCCTATGGCTACACCTTC. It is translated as CASSTTRFAYGYTF.

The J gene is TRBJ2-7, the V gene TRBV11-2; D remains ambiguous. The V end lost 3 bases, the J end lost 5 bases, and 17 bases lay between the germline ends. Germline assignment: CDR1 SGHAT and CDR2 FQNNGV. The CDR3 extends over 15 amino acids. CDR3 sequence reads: CASSLSLMVENEQYF. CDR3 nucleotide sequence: TGTGCCAGCAGCTTGTCCTTGATGGTCGAGAACGAGCAGTACTTC.

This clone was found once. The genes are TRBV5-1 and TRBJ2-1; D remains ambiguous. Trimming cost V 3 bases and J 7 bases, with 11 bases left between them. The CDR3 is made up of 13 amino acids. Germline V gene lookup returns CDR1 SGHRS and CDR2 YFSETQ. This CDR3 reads CASSSNPENEQFF. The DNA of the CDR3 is TGCGCCAGCAGCTCCAATCCCGAGAATGAGCAGTTCTTC.

The CDR3 is CASSQDPGSETQYF. As DNA, the CDR3 is TGCGCCAGCAGCCAAGACCCGGGATCGGAGACCCAGTACTTC. The genes are TRBV4-1 and TRBJ2-5, with TRBD2 as a possible D gene (5 bases). Germline-derived CDR1 and CDR2 are MGHRA and YSYEKL. The CDR3 runs 14 residues. Trimming shortened V by 0 bases and J by 5 bases, and 10 bases separated the two germline ends.

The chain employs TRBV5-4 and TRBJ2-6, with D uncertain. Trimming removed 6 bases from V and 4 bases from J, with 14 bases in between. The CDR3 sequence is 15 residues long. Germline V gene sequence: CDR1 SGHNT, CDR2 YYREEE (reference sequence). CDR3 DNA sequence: TGTGCCAGCACCACCCCTTTCGGGGGGGCCAACGTCCTGACTTTC. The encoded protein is CASTTPFGGANVLTF.